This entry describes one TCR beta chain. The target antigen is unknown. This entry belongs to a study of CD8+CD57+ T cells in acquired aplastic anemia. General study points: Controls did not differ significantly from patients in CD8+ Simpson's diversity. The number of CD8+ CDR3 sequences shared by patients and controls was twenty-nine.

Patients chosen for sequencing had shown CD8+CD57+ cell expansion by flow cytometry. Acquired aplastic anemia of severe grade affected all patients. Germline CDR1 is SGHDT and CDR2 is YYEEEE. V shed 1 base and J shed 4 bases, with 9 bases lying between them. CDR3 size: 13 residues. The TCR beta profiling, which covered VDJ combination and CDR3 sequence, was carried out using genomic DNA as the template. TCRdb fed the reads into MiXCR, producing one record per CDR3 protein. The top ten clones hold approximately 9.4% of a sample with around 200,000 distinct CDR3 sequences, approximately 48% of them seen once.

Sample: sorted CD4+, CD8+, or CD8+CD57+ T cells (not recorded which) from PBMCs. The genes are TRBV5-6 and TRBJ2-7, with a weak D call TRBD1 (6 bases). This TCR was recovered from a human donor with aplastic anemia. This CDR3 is CASSLQGLYEQYF. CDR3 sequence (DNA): TGTGCCAGCAGCTTGCAGGGGTTGTACGAGCAGTACTTC.